These T cell receptor beta chains were read from a single sample in a study of blood T cell repertoires in COVID-19. Some clones are missing from TCRdb's copy, which holds only in-frame ones; the method was immunoSEQ multiplex PCR. The data contain about 190,000 clones, around 90% of them singletons. The specimen sequenced was peripheral blood. Every receptor here comes from a man over 45 with acute or convalescent COVID-19. CDR3s include the opening cysteine and the closing phenylalanine or tryptophan. The order of the fields is J gene, V gene, D gene, clone size, CDR3 DNA, CDR3 protein. The D gene is left open where the match is weak. Clone size is stated in some rows and not others, as once, few, many or a class when expanded.

j_call: TRBJ1-1
v_call: TRBV27
d_call: -
clone_size: -
cdr3_nt: TGTGCCAGCAGTTTAGGCCGTATGATGAACACTGAAGCTTTCTTT
cdr3_aa: CASSLGRMMNTEAFF

j_call: TRBJ1-6
v_call: TRBV19
d_call: TRBD1
clone_size: -
cdr3_nt: TGTGCCAGTAGTGCAACCGGGACAGGTATCTATAATTCACCCCTCCACTTT
cdr3_aa: CASSATGTGIYNSPLHF

j_call: TRBJ1-2
v_call: TRBV13
d_call: TRBD1
clone_size: -
cdr3_nt: TGTGCCAGTACGGGGACAGAATATGGCTACACCTTC
cdr3_aa: CASTGTEYGYTF

j_call: TRBJ2-7
v_call: TRBV19
d_call: TRBD2
clone_size: -
cdr3_nt: TGTGCCAGTAGTCCAACCTATGCGGGAGGGCCGGTACTTGTCTCCTACGAGCAGTACTTC
cdr3_aa: CASSPTYAGGPVLVSYEQYF

j_call: TRBJ2-1
v_call: TRBV11-1
d_call: TRBD2
clone_size: -
cdr3_nt: TGTGCCAGCAGGTTTCGACTAGCGGAGAATGAGCAGTTCTTC
cdr3_aa: CASRFRLAENEQFF

j_call: TRBJ2-2
v_call: TRBV28
d_call: -
clone_size: -
cdr3_nt: TGTGCCAGCAGTTTTGATAGAAACTACAGGGAGGGGATGAACACCGGGGAGCTGTTTTTT
cdr3_aa: CASSFDRNYREGMNTGELFF

j_call: TRBJ1-1
v_call: TRBV19
d_call: TRBD1
clone_size: -
cdr3_nt: TGTGCCAGTAGTACCGGACAGGGTAGCGCTGAAGCTTTCTTT
cdr3_aa: CASSTGQGSAEAFF

j_call: TRBJ2-2
v_call: TRBV28
d_call: TRBD2
clone_size: -
cdr3_nt: TGTGCCAGCACCTCGGCCGGCGGGAGGGCCATCACCGGGGAGCTGTTTTTT
cdr3_aa: CASTSAGGRAITGELFF

j_call: TRBJ2-3
v_call: TRBV4-3
d_call: -
clone_size: -
cdr3_nt: TGCGCCAGCAGCCAAGCGGGGAGTAGCGACGTCACAGATACGCAGTATTTT
cdr3_aa: CASSQAGSSDVTDTQYF

j_call: TRBJ2-3
v_call: TRBV6-5
d_call: -
clone_size: -
cdr3_nt: TGTGCCAGCAACCCGCCGGGACTCGTCACAGATACGCAGTATTTT
cdr3_aa: CASNPPGLVTDTQYF

j_call: TRBJ1-3
v_call: TRBV7-2
d_call: -
clone_size: -
cdr3_nt: TGTGCCAGCAGCACAGGGACCTCTGGAAACACCATATATTTT
cdr3_aa: CASSTGTSGNTIYF

j_call: TRBJ2-7
v_call: TRBV9
d_call: TRBD1
clone_size: few
cdr3_nt: TGTGCCAGCAGCGCGGAATTTACCGGGACAGAGCTCGACTTC
cdr3_aa: CASSAEFTGTELDF

j_call: TRBJ2-7
v_call: TRBV5-1
d_call: TRBD2
clone_size: -
cdr3_nt: TGCGCCAGCAGCTGGACTAGCGGGAGTTACGAGCAGTACTTC
cdr3_aa: CASSWTSGSYEQYF

j_call: TRBJ2-7
v_call: TRBV27
d_call: TRBD2
clone_size: -
cdr3_nt: TGTGCCAGCCGGACTAGCGGGAGGGTTGGCGAGCAGTACTTC
cdr3_aa: CASRTSGRVGEQYF

j_call: TRBJ2-5
v_call: TRBV5-8
d_call: TRBD2
clone_size: -
cdr3_nt: TGTGCCAGCATCAAGGAAGGGGCGGGGGGGCCGCAGACCCAGTACTTC
cdr3_aa: CASIKEGAGGPQTQYF

j_call: TRBJ2-1
v_call: TRBV4-1
d_call: -
clone_size: -
cdr3_nt: TGCGCCAGCAGCCAAGAGAGGGAAAGCGGTGAGCAGTTCTTC
cdr3_aa: CASSQERESGEQFF

j_call: TRBJ2-3
v_call: TRBV9
d_call: TRBD1
clone_size: -
cdr3_nt: TGTGCCAGCAGCGCCTACAGGGGCGAGGATTTAGATACGCAGTATTTT
cdr3_aa: CASSAYRGEDLDTQYF

j_call: TRBJ1-3
v_call: TRBV7-6
d_call: -
clone_size: -
cdr3_nt: TGTGCCAGCAGCTTAGGTCCCGTGGCGGAGGACTCTGGAAACACCATATATTTT
cdr3_aa: CASSLGPVAEDSGNTIYF

j_call: TRBJ2-3
v_call: TRBV6-5
d_call: -
clone_size: -
cdr3_nt: TGTGCCAGCACCAGGACTCGCACAGATACGCAGTATTTT
cdr3_aa: CASTRTRTDTQYF

j_call: TRBJ2-7
v_call: TRBV6-5
d_call: -
clone_size: -
cdr3_nt: TGTGCCAGCAGTACTAGGGCATTGGGCGAGCAGTACTTC
cdr3_aa: CASSTRALGEQYF

j_call: TRBJ1-4
v_call: TRBV2
d_call: TRBD1
clone_size: -
cdr3_nt: TGTGCCAGCACAGGACAGGGGGCATATGAAAAACTGTTTTTT
cdr3_aa: CASTGQGAYEKLFF

j_call: TRBJ2-7
v_call: TRBV3-1/TRBV3-2
d_call: TRBD1
clone_size: -
cdr3_nt: TGTGCCAGCAGCCAGAGGGGGGGACAGGGCCTTCGCGAGCAGTACTTC
cdr3_aa: CASSQRGGQGLREQYF

j_call: TRBJ2-7
v_call: TRBV7-3
d_call: TRBD2
clone_size: -
cdr3_nt: TGTGCCAGCAGCTCCGAGGCGGGGGAGACGGGAGGGCCTACACCGAGCTCCTACGAGCAGTACTTC
cdr3_aa: CASSSEAGETGGPTPSSYEQYF

j_call: TRBJ1-2
v_call: TRBV9
d_call: -
clone_size: -
cdr3_nt: TGTGCCAGCAGCGTAGGAGTGGGGAGCAACTATGGCTACACCTTC
cdr3_aa: CASSVGVGSNYGYTF

j_call: TRBJ2-5
v_call: TRBV27
d_call: TRBD2
clone_size: once
cdr3_nt: TGTGCCAGCAGTTTAGGGGTGACTAGCGGGAGATCCCAGGAGACCCAGTACTTC
cdr3_aa: CASSLGVTSGRSQETQYF

j_call: TRBJ2-7
v_call: TRBV10-1
d_call: -
clone_size: -
cdr3_nt: TGCGCCAGCCTAGGAATCACCTACGAGCAGTACTTC
cdr3_aa: CASLGITYEQYF

j_call: TRBJ1-5
v_call: TRBV2
d_call: -
clone_size: -
cdr3_nt: TGTGCCAGCAGAACGGGGTTTAATCAGCCCCAGCATTTT
cdr3_aa: CASRTGFNQPQHF

j_call: TRBJ2-7
v_call: TRBV24-1
d_call: TRBD1
clone_size: -
cdr3_nt: TGTGCCACCAGTCCCACAGGGGAAGGCCGGACGGGTGAGCAGTACTTC
cdr3_aa: CATSPTGEGRTGEQYF

j_call: TRBJ2-1
v_call: TRBV7-9
d_call: -
clone_size: -
cdr3_nt: TGTGCCAGCAGCTTAGTGTGGGGGCATGAGCAGTTCTTC
cdr3_aa: CASSLVWGHEQFF

j_call: TRBJ2-3
v_call: TRBV14
d_call: TRBD2
clone_size: -
cdr3_nt: TGTGCCAGCAGCCGCCCCGGGAGGGCAGATACGCAGTATTTT
cdr3_aa: CASSRPGRADTQYF

j_call: TRBJ2-3
v_call: TRBV2
d_call: TRBD2
clone_size: -
cdr3_nt: TGTGCCAGCAATGGACTAGCGGGAGGGGTAGATACGCAGTATTTT
cdr3_aa: CASNGLAGGVDTQYF